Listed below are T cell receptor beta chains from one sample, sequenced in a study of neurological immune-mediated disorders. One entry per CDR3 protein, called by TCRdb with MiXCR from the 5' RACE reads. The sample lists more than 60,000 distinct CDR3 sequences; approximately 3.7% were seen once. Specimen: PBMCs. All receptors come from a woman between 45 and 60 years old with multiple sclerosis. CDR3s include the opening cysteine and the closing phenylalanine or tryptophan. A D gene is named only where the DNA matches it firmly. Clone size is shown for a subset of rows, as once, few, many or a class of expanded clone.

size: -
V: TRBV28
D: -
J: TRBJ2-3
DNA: TGTGCCACCCTGGCCCGGGGAGATACGCAGTATTTT
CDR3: CATLARGDTQYF

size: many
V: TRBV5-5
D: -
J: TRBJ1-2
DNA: TGTGCCAGCAGCTTACTAGTCAGTAACTATGGCTACACCTTC
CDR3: CASSLLVSNYGYTF

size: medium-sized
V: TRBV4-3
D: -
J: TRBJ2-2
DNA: TGCGCCAGCAGCCAAGATGCCTGGACCGGGGAGCTGTTTTTT
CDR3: CASSQDAWTGELFF

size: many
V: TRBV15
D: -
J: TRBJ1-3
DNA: TGTGCCACCAGCAATGATAAGTGGATCTCTGGAAACACCATATATTTT
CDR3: CATSNDKWISGNTIYF

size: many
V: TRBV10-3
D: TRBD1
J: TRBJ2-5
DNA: TGTGCCATCAGTGACCCCGGGACAGGGGTCGAGACCCAGTACTTC
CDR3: CAISDPGTGVETQYF

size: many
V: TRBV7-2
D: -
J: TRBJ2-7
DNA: TGTGCCAGCAGCTTAGCAAGCGGACAGAGCTCCTACGAGCAGTACTTC
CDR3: CASSLASGQSSYEQYF

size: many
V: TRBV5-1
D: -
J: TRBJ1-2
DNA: TGCGCCAGCAATCTCGGAGCTAACTATGGCTACACCTTC
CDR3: CASNLGANYGYTF

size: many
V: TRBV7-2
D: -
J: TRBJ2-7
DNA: TGTGCCAGCAGCGACAATTTCTGGACAGACGCATCGTCCTACGAGCAGTACTTC
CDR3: CASSDNFWTDASSYEQYF

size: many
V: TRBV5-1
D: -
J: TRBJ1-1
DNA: TGCGCCAGCAGCTCTGGACAGTCGAACACTGAAGCTTTCTTT
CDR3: CASSSGQSNTEAFF

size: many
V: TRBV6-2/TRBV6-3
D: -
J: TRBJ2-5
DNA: TGTGCCAGCAGTTACTCGCCGTTAAGACCTACTCGCAGGGAGACCCAGTACTTC
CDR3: CASSYSPLRPTRRETQYF

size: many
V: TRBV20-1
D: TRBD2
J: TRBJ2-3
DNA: TGCAGTGCACTTCCCTCCGAACTAGCGGGTGATACGCAGTATTTT
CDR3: CSALPSELAGDTQYF

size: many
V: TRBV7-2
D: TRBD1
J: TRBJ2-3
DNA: TGTGCCAGCAGCTTAGCGGACAGGATCCCAGATACGCAGTATTTT
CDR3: CASSLADRIPDTQYF

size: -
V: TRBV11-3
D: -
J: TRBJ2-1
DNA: TGTGCCAGCAGCTTAGTTGGCGGGGATTACAATGAGCAGTTCTTC
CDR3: CASSLVGGDYNEQFF

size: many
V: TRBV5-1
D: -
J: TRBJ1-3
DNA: TGCGCCAGCAGCTTGGGGGCCGCAACTGGAAACACCATATATTTT
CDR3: CASSLGAATGNTIYF

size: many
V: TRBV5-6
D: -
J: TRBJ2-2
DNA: TGTGCCAGCAGCTTAGGACGGAGCACCGGGGAGCTGTTTTTT
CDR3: CASSLGRSTGELFF

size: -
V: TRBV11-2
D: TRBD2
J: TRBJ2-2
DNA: TGTGCCAGCAGCCCGACTAGCCACACCGGGGAGCTGTTTTTT
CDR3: CASSPTSHTGELFF

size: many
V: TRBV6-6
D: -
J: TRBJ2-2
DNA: TGTGCCAGCACCCCGACTCGTACGAACACCGGGGAGCTGTTTTTT
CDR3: CASTPTRTNTGELFF

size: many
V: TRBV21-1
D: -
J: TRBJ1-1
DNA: TGTGCCAGCAGCAAGGGATCATCCCCACAAGCTTTCTTT
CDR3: CASSKGSSPQAFF

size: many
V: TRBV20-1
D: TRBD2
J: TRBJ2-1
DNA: TGCAGTATCACTAGCGGGAGTGACAATGAGCAGTTCTTC
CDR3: CSITSGSDNEQFF

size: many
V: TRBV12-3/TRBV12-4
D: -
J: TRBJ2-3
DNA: TGTGCCAGCAGGGGTCAGAGCACAGATACGCAGTATTTT
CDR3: CASRGQSTDTQYF

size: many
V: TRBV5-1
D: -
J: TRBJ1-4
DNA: TGCGCCAGCAGGGGCGGTGGGCAAACTAATGAAAAACTGTTTTTT
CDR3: CASRGGGQTNEKLFF

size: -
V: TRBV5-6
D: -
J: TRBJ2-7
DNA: TGTGCCAGCAGCTTGTGGGACGACGAGCAGTACTTC
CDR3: CASSLWDDEQYF

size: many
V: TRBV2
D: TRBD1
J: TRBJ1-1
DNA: TGTGCCAGCAGTGAGAGGACAGGGTTGGGCACTGAAGCTTTCTTT
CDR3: CASSERTGLGTEAFF

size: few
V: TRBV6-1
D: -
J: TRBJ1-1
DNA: TGTGCCAGCAGTGAGGAGGGGATTAGTTGGAGCACTGAAGCTTTCTTT
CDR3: CASSEEGISWSTEAFF

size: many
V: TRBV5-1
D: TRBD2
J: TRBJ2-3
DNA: TGCGCCAGCAGCCTTCAACTAGCGGGAGCGAGAGATACGCAGTATTTT
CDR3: CASSLQLAGARDTQYF

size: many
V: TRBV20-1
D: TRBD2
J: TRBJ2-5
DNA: TGCAGTGCTAGAGTGGCGGGAGAGCCTGAGACCCAGTACTTC
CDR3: CSARVAGEPETQYF

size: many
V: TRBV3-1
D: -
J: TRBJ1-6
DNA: TGTGCCAGCAGCCAAAACAGGAATAATTCACCCCTCCACTTT
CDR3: CASSQNRNNSPLHF

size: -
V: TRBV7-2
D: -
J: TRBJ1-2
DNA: TGTGCCAGCAGCTTACTGTTCAGTGACTACACCTTC
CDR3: CASSLLFSDYTF

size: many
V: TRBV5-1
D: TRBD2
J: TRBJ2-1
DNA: TGCGCCAGCAGCTTGGAGCGGGGGTACAATGAGCAGTTCTTC
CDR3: CASSLERGYNEQFF

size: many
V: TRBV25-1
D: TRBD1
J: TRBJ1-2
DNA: TGTGCCAGCAGTGACAGGGGGGGAGGATATGGCTACACCTTC
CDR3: CASSDRGGGYGYTF

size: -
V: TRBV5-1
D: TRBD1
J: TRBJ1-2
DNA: TGCGCCAGCAGCTTGGAGTCCGGGACAGTCTATGGCTACACCTTC
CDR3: CASSLESGTVYGYTF

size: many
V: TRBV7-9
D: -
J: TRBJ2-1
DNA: TGTGCCAGCAGCTTACACGGGGATGAGCAGTTCTTC
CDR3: CASSLHGDEQFF

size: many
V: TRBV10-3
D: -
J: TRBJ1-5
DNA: TGTGCCATCAGTGAGTCTGGCAGGGGAAGCAATCAGCCCCAGAATTTT
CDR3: CAISESGRGSNQPQNF

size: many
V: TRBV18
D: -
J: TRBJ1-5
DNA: TGTGCCAGCTCACCACCAGCGGGACCCGGAGGGGAGCCCCAGCATTTT
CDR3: CASSPPAGPGGEPQHF

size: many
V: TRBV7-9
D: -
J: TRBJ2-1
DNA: TGTGCCAGCAGCTCCCCCGGTGAGGGCAATGAGCAGTTCTTC
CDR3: CASSSPGEGNEQFF

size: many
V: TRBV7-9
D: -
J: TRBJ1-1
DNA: TGTGCCAGCAGCTTAGTTCCGAGTGGATCTGAAGCTTTCTTT
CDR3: CASSLVPSGSEAFF

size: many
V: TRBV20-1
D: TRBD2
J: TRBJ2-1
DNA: TGCAGTGCTCTATCCTTACGGACTAGTCAGCAGTTCTTC
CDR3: CSALSLRTSQQFF

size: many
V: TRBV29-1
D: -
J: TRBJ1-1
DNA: TGCAGCGTCGACAGGTTCGGAAACACTGAAGCTTTCTTT
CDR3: CSVDRFGNTEAFF

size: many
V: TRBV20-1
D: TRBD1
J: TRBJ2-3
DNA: TGCAGTGCCTACTACATCGGACAGGGGAGGACAGATACGCAGTATTTT
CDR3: CSAYYIGQGRTDTQYF

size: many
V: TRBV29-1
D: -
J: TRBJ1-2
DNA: TGCAGCGTTGGTGGCAGGGAGGATTATGGCTACACCTTC
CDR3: CSVGGREDYGYTF

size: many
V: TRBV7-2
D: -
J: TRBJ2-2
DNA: TGTGCCAGCAGCTCCATGTTTGCCCCCACCGGGGAGCTGTTTTTT
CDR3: CASSSMFAPTGELFF

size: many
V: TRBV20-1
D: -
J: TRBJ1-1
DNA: TGCAGTGCCTCGACAAGGCCCACTGAAGCTTTCTTT
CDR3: CSASTRPTEAFF

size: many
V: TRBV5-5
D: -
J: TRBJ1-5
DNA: TGTGCCAGCAGCCCTCAAGGGGAGCAGCCCCAGCATTTT
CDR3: CASSPQGEQPQHF

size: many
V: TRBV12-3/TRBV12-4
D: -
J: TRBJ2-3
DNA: TGTGCCAGCAGTTTAGCGACTGGGGATACGCAGTATTTT
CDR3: CASSLATGDTQYF

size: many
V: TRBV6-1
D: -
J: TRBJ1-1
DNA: TGTGCCAGCAGCCTGAAGGGAGGACTCACGAACACTGAAGCTTTCTTT
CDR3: CASSLKGGLTNTEAFF

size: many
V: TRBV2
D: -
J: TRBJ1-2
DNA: TGTGCCAGCAGTGGGGATGACGGAAGAAGCTACACCTTC
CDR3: CASSGDDGRSYTF

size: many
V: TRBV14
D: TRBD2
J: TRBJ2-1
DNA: TGTGCCAGCAGTCTTGGGACTAGCGGATACAATGAGCAGTTCTTC
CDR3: CASSLGTSGYNEQFF

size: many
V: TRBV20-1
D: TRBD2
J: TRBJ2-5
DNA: TGCAGTGCTAGAGATGGCACTAGCGTGGAAGAGACCCAGTACTTC
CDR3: CSARDGTSVEETQYF

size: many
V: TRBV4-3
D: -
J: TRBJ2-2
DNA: TGCGCCAGCAGCCAAGAATGGGGGAGAGTAGGCACCGGGGAGCTGTTTTTT
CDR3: CASSQEWGRVGTGELFF

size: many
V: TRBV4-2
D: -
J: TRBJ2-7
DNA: TGTGCCAGCAGGCCACAGCGCTTATCCTACGAGCAGTACTTC
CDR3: CASRPQRLSYEQYF

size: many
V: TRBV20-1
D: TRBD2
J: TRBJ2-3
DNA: TGCAGTGCGGCCCCGGGACTAGCGGGAGCCCGCACAGATACGCAGTATTTT
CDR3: CSAAPGLAGARTDTQYF

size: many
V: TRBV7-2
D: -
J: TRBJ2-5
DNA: TGTGCCAGCAGCGGACCAGGGTCACCTCAAGAGACCCAGTACTTC
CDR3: CASSGPGSPQETQYF

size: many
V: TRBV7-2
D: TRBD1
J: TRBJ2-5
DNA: TGTGCCAGCAGCTTGGGACAGACTCGCCCGGAGACCCAGTACTTC
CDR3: CASSLGQTRPETQYF